This entry features one TCR beta chain sequence. As yet, its antigen is unknown. This record belongs to a study of shared clonotypes between healthy human individuals. Overall study results and limits: The study's rarefaction showed incomplete sorted-subset sequencing despite large depth.

Profiled with immunoSEQ multiplex PCR; TCRdb holds only in-frame clones, not every one. The sample lists about 2.4 million clones, roughly 93% occurring once. The CDR3 runs 16 residues. The ends lost 2 bases at V and 4 bases at J; junction bases unmatched: 8. The germline V gene has CDR1 KGHSH and CDR2 LQKENI. The receptor was derived from a young man in good health. Some clones in this sample may be carry-over from other donors' samples. The sequencing sample was made of naive CD4+ T cells from PBMCs. The subset was: CD45RA+ positively selected. This chain joins TRBV18 and TRBJ1-2; 9 bases fit TRBD1. CDR3 region: CASSPVGTGSVYGYTF. Here the CDR3 DNA reads TGTGCCAGCTCACCAGTCGGGACAGGGTCGGTCTATGGCTACACCTTC.